The clone carrying this T cell receptor (beta chain) was seen only a few times. This record comes from a study of blood T cell repertoires in COVID-19. About the study: Samples representing acute and convalescent COVID-19 were sourced from the United States, Italy and Spain. T cells, B-cell-depleted T cells, or PBMCs supplied cDNA or gDNA.

Using immunoSEQ multiplex PCR, the repertoire was profiled, and TCRdb retains in-frame clones only, with some absent. The sample has approximately 400,000 clones; more than 65% are singletons. The CDR3 is 17 amino acids. Per germline, CDR1 LGHDT and CDR2 YNNKEL (reference sequence). Trimming removed 4 bases from V and 5 bases from J; junction bases left unmatched: 14. The chain links TRBV3-1 (or the pseudogene TRBV3-2) to TRBJ1-2; 9 nucleotides line up with TRBD1. The TCR comes from a human donor with acute or convalescent COVID-19. The donor label of this sample is uncertain. The specimen was peripheral blood. CDR3 DNA: TGTGCCAGCAGCCTTGGGACAGGGCGAGGGGGCCGTTATGGCTACACCTTC. Its translation is CASSLGTGRGGRYGYTF.